This record looks at one TCR beta chain sequence and its context. Its antigen is not yet known. Per-nucleotide qualities are absent, and no much larger clonotype sits a single base away. This specimen comes from a study of long-term antiretroviral therapy in people with HIV (dated by TCRdb to between 2021 and 2024). With regard to the full study: The earliest samples were collected roughly a decade before the 2015 WHO recommendation for immediate ART, at a time when ART was usually postponed until CD4 counts fell. The cohort contributed about 180 cryopreserved PBMC samples from 25 to 35 adults with confirmed HIV infection, collected serially over a mean of about six years (range 1-12). A retrospective serial study tested whether ART initiation and durable HIV suppression were associated with changes in peripheral blood TRB repertoire composition and diversity. Test extractions of a monoclonal T-cell line alongside 33 polyclonal samples showed no cross-contamination during QIAcube processing. Of the roughly 30 participants with HIV, 10 to 11 were female. What the study reported, not specific to this receptor: Because pre-ART samples had limited cell numbers, unsorted PBMC were profiled rather than sorted CD4+ and CD8+ T cells. Starting ART was linked to a significant rise in TRB diversity, yet even after long-term ART the diversity remained significantly lower than in transplant donor controls. Inferences about post-ART repertoire changes were limited because no data were available on ART adherence, viral resistance or therapy changes. The repertoire was dominated across all time points by expanded TRB clones identified before ART initiation, although this dominance was seen to fluctuate and to decrease in many PLHIV after ART. Since PBMC availability was limited, sequencing covered only the TCR beta chain, with no alpha chain pairing. The samples were dated from about 2003 to 2018, and the ART regimens that were used may be less effective than current ART regimens. CDR3 length ranges in HIV repertoires were narrower than in controls, and network structure suggested an antigen-experienced repertoire with only a slight naive shift after ART.

There are 15 amino acids in the CDR3, from cysteine to phenylalanine inclusive. The sequence is cut down to CDR3 DNA, 45 bases in frame from base 1. At the junction V is shortened by 6 bases and J by 7 bases, with 18 bases in between. The germline V gene encodes CDR1 MDHEN and CDR2 SYDVKM. Sequencing of the TRB variable region was done with the immunoSEQ hsTCRB v3.0 assay at survey level resolution. The targeted TRB sequencing depth was about 35,000-55,000 T-cell genomes per sample. An Illumina MiSeq with a v3 150-cycle kit was used to sequence the pooled TRB libraries. The original pipeline was this. Analysis of repertoires was carried out in R inside a reproducible Nextflow workflow spanning QC, data transformation and analysis. LymphoSeq2, an R package for exploring AIRR-Seq data, was used to implement the custom analyses. Several samples that produced fewer than 5000 total TRB sequences were removed, so about 200 HIV repertoires were analyzed. Among the approximately 180 HIV repertoires that were kept, around 60 were collected before ART initiation and about 130 were collected after ART initiation. Repertoires were downsampled to 5000 TRB nucleotide sequences, with summary statistics averaged over 100 downsampling iterations. Only TRB sequences with CDR3 regions of at least seven amino acids were retained for analysis. A Shannon entropy-derived clonality score and the Gini coefficient were used to measure diversity. In the repertoire networks, any two of the top 5000 CDR3 amino acid sequences were linked whenever the two sequences differed by an edit distance of one. For TRB CDR3 amino acid sequences, antigen specificity groups and MHC restriction were predicted with GLIPH2. Known CMV, EBV, HIV or tissue antigen associations were flagged by matching CDR3 amino acid sequences against VDJdb and McPAS-TCR. Pre-ART, post-ART and control groups were compared with Wilcoxon signed-rank tests and Holm-Bonferroni correction. The clones in this table, taken by TCRdb from immuneACCESS, are in-frame only. Not every clone is retained; where verified, under half of the shortfall comes from an unresolved V gene, and the cause of the rest is unknown. V, J and clone size are taken as reported in that table, and D and trimming were inferred from the DNA itself. For this sample there are 24,000 or so clones; approximately 80% appear just once. The ten biggest clones cover about 15% of the sample.

Participants were included only if at least one PBMC sample before ART initiation and at least two post-ART samples were available. All participants with HIV were treated in the United States of America. Before DNA extraction, cryopreserved samples of about 0.95-10 million PBMC were thawed and then washed. At the time of the earliest PBMC sample for each participant with HIV, ages ranged from 23 to 54 years. PBMC samples were contributed by each participant from 1-4 timepoints before ART initiation and 2-8 timepoints after ART initiation, with a median of 7 samples. Serial HIV viral load, CD4+ T-cell count, ART history and demographic data were obtained for every participant. A Qiagen kit on a QIAcube was used to extract genomic DNA from unsorted PBMC, with samples processed in batches of 12.

Sequenced here: unsorted PBMCs, sampled just over 4.2 years after starting antiretroviral therapy. The chain couples TRBV28 to TRBJ1-4; the D region possibly corresponds to TRBD1 (5 bases align). This TCR was sampled from a man aged 25-45 years with HIV. The CDR3 has the sequence CASRTYDSQGEKLFF. The DNA sequence reads TGTGCCAGCAGAACCTACGACAGTCAAGGTGAAAAACTGTTTTTT. Joined to the reference TRBV28 and TRBJ1-4 proteins, this CDR3 gives the full variable domain: DVKVTQSSRYLVKRTGEKVFLECVQDMDHENMFWYRQDPGLGLRLIYFSYDVKMKEKGDIPEGYSVSREKKERFSLILESASTNQTSMYLCASRTYDSQGEKLFFGSGTQLSVL.